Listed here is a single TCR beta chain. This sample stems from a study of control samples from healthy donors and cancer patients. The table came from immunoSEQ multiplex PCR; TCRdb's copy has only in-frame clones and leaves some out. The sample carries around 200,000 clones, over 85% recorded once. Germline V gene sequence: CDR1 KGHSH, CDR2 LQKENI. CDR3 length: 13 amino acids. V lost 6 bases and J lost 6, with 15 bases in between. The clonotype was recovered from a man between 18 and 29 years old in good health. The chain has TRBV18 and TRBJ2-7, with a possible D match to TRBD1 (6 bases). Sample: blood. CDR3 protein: CASSQGRDAEQYF. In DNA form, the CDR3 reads TGTGCCAGCTCGCAGGGGCGAGATGCCGAGCAGTACTTC.